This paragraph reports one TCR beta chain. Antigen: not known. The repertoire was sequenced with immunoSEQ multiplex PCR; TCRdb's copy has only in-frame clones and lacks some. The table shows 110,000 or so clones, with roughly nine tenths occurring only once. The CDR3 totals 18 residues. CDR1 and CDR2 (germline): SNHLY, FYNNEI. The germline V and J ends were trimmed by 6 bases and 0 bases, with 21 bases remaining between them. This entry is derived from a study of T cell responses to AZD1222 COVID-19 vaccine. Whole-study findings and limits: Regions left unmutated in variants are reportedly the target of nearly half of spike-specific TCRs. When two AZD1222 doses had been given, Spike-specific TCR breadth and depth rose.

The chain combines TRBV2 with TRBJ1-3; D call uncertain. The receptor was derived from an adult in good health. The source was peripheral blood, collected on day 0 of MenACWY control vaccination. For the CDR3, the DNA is TGTGCCAGCAGCCCCTCGGTATCCGTCCCACTCTCTGGAAACACCATATATTTT. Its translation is CASSPSVSVPLSGNTIYF.